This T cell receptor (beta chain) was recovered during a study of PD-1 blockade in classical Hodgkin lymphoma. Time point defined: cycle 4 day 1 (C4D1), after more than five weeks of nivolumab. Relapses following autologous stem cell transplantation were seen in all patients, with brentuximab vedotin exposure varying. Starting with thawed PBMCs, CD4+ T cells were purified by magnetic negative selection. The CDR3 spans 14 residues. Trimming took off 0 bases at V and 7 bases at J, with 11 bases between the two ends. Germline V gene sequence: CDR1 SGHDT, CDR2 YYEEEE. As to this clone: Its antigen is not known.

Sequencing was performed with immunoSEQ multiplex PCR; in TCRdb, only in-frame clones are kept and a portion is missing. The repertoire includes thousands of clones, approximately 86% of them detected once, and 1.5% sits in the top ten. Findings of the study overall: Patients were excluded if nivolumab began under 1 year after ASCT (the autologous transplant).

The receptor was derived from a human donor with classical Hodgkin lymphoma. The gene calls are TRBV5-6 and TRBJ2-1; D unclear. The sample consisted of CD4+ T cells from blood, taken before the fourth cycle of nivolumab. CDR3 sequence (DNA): TGTGCCAGCAGCTTGGCCCGCAGTCTAAATGAGCAGTTCTTC. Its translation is CASSLARSLNEQFF.